Below, 20 T cell receptor beta chains from the same sample are listed, as sequenced in a study of blood T cell repertoires in COVID-19 (dated by TCRdb to 2020 to 2021). Library method: the immunoSEQ multiplex PCR assay. Held by TCRdb, this immuneACCESS table contains in-frame sequences only and omits some clones. Under half of the omission traces to an unresolved V gene where checked; the cause of the rest is unknown. This sample has approximately 460,000 clones in its table, and 75% to 90% of those were observed once. The ten largest clones represent about 1% of the sample. What was sequenced was peripheral blood. The receptors shown here come from a man aged 18 to 30 with COVID-19, enrolled during active disease.

This chain connects TRBV30 to TRBJ2-2; the D gene is possibly TRBD2 (5 bases). The CDR3 runs 13 residues. Germline V lookup: CDR1 GTSNPN, CDR2 SVGIG (reference sequence). The V end lost 5 bases, the J end lost 1 base, and 8 bases lay between the germline ends. CDR3 nucleotides: TGTGCCTGGGGACGGGAGAACACCGGGGAGCTGTTTTTT. Amino acid sequence: CAWGRENTGELFF.

The genes are TRBV5-1 and TRBJ1-1; D gene unclear. The CDR3 totals 13 residues. The germline V and J ends were trimmed by 4 bases and 1 base, with 8 bases remaining between them. Germline V lookup: CDR1 SGHRS, CDR2 YFSETQ. The CDR3 protein is CASSVTPNTEAFF. Written as DNA, the CDR3 is TGCGCCAGCAGCGTGACACCGAACACTGAAGCTTTCTTT.

J is TRBJ1-1 and V is TRBV12-3 or TRBV12-4, with TRBD1 matching 7 bases. With 6 bases clipped from V and 3 bases from J, the junction kept 4 bases outside the gene matches. There are 13 residues in the CDR3. The chain's CDR3 is CASSIQGHTEAFF. Written as DNA, the CDR3 is TGTGCCAGCAGCATACAGGGGCACACTGAAGCTTTCTTT.

This chain links TRBV30 with TRBJ2-7, with D possibly TRBD1 on 6 matching bases. V was pared by 1 base and J by 6 bases, with 10 bases between. Germline V gene sequence: CDR1 GTSNPN, CDR2 SVGIG (reference sequence). This CDR3 comprises 12 residues. The CDR3 bases are TGTGCCTGGAGTGCTCAGGGGTTCGAGCAGTACTTC. It is translated as CAWSAQGFEQYF.

The gene calls are TRBV19 and TRBJ2-3; 15 bases line up with TRBD2. This CDR3 comprises 19 residues. In germline, CDR1 is LNHDA, CDR2 SQIVND (reference sequence). V gave up 10 bases and J gave up 1 base; unmatched junction bases: 15. The CDR3, as DNA: TGTGCCACTGCATCCGGGACTAGCGGGGGGACGCCTGGCACAGATACGCAGTATTTT. This encodes CATASGTSGGTPGTDTQYF.

The V gene is TRBV2, the J gene TRBJ2-7, with no clear D. Trimming took 1 base from V and 3 from J, leaving 13 bases between them. Germline-derived CDR1 and CDR2 are SNHLY and FYNNEI. This CDR3 has 15 residues. The CDR3 bases are TGTGCCAGCAGTGAAGGTTACACTAACCTCTACGAGCAGTACTTC. Protein product: CASSEGYTNLYEQYF.

This clone was seen only once. V is TRBV7-9 and J is TRBJ2-1, with TRBD1 identical over 7 bases. Looked up from germline, CDR1 is SEHNR and CDR2 is FQNEAQ (reference sequence). The CDR3 is 15 amino acids. With V trimmed by 4 bases and J by 9 bases, 12 bases remained unmatched. CDR3 in amino acids: CASSYSGGPPSEQFF. The CDR3 DNA follows: TGTGCCAGCAGCTACTCAGGGGGACCCCCCTCTGAGCAGTTCTTC.

This clone was seen just once. The CDR3 DNA follows: TGTGCCAGCAGCCGATTAGCGGGAGGCACAGATACGCAGTATTTT. It specifies CASSRLAGGTDTQYF. The gene calls are TRBV3-1 (or the pseudogene TRBV3-2) and TRBJ2-3; 9 nucleotides match TRBD2. Unmatched junction bases numbered 3, after V lost 4 bases and J lost 1 base. CDR3 size: 15 residues. The germline V gene has CDR1 LGHDT and CDR2 YNNKEL (reference sequence).

The CDR3 bases are TGCGCCAGCAGCTTAGGGACAGAGCAGTTCTTC. This translates into CASSLGTEQFF. The rearrangement links TRBV5-1 to TRBJ2-1; tentatively, D is TRBD1 (6 bases). Trimming took off 2 bases at V and 10 bases at J, with 7 bases between the two ends. Looked up from germline, CDR1 is SGHRS and CDR2 is YFSETQ. The CDR3 runs 11 residues.

The chain uses TRBV2 and TRBJ2-1; 8 positions match TRBD1. Germline CDR1 is SNHLY and CDR2 is FYNNEI. V trimming: 7 bases; J trimming: 7 bases; junction bases outside the gene matches: 6. The CDR3 is 13 residues long. DNA for the CDR3: TGTGCCAGCACCAAGGACAGGGTTAATGAGCAGTTCTTC. Its translation: CASTKDRVNEQFF.

The gene calls are TRBV14 and TRBJ2-1; D perhaps matches TRBD1 (5 bases). The V gene's germline CDR1 is SGHDN and CDR2 FVKESK. With 4 bases removed from V and 0 bases from J, the gap between germline ends came to 10 bases. The length of the CDR3 is 15 residues. The CDR3 loop reads CASSPRQSSYNEQFF. As DNA, the CDR3 is TGTGCCAGCAGCCCCCGACAGAGCTCCTACAATGAGCAGTTCTTC.

The table lists this clone with a few counts. The rearrangement uses TRBV23-1 and TRBJ2-7, with 7 positions matching TRBD1. TRBV23-1 is an open reading frame whose function is uncertain. With V trimmed by 1 base and J by 2 bases, 8 bases remained unmatched. This CDR3 spans 16 amino acids. CDR3 in amino acids: CASSQFVQGPTYEQYF. The DNA for the CDR3 is TGCGCCAGCAGTCAATTCGTACAGGGGCCGACCTACGAGCAGTACTTC.

This sequence joins TRBV5-5 and TRBJ1-5; the match to TRBD1 covers 7 bases. With 4 bases clipped from V and 7 bases from J, the junction kept 11 bases outside the gene matches. Germline V gives CDR1 SGHKS, CDR2 YYEKEE (reference sequence). The CDR3 loop spans 15 amino acids. In nucleotides, the CDR3 is TGTGCCAGCAGCCGCACAACAGGGGTAGGCCAGCCCCAGCATTTT. Translating gives CASSRTTGVGQPQHF.

The chain carries TRBV13 and TRBJ2-7; 8 nucleotides match TRBD1. This CDR3 region has 17 residues. Germline lookup yields CDR1 PRHDT and CDR2 FYEKMQ (reference sequence). After removal of 1 base from V and 3 bases from J, the junction contained 11 bases not matched to a gene. CDR3 in amino acids: CASSLVSDPTGGYEQYF. The CDR3 DNA follows: TGTGCCAGCAGCTTAGTTTCTGACCCTACAGGGGGCTACGAGCAGTACTTC. Looking up the rest from reference TRBV13 and TRBJ2-7 gives the full variable domain: AAGVIQSPRHLIKEKRETATLKCYPIPRHDTVYWYQQGPGQDPQFLISFYEKMQSDKGSIPDRFSAQQFSDYHSELNMSSLELGDSALYFCASSLVSDPTGGYEQYFGPGTRLTVT.

The V call is TRBV29-1, the J call TRBJ2-3, with a weak D call TRBD1 (10 bases). CDR1 and CDR2 from the germline V gene are SQVTM and ANQGSEA. The CDR3 consists of 15 residues. Trimming stripped 5 bases from V and 6 bases from J, with 21 bases between. The CDR3 here is CSVRGGDRGPDTQYF. CDR3 sequence (DNA): TGCAGCGTTCGCGGGGGGGACAGGGGACCGGATACGCAGTATTTT.

V usage is TRBV19 and J usage is TRBJ1-1; 8 positions agree with TRBD1. Looked up from germline, CDR1 is LNHDA and CDR2 is SQIVND (reference sequence). The CDR3 spans 16 residues. V lost 7 bases to trimming and J lost 7 bases; unmatched junction nucleotides: 17. CDR3 residues: CASIVTTRGTGNEAFF. CDR3 sequence (DNA): TGTGCCAGTATTGTCACTACAAGGGGGACAGGCAATGAAGCTTTCTTT.

This chain joins TRBV9 and TRBJ1-2; no firm D call. The CDR3 is 12 amino acids. V was clipped by 4 bases and J by 4 bases, with 8 bases between them. The germline V gene has CDR1 SGDLS and CDR2 YYNGEE. The DNA of the CDR3 is TGTGCCAGCAGCCCCTCGAGCTATGGCTACACCTTC. This gives the protein CASSPSSYGYTF.

The chain joins TRBV5-5 to TRBJ2-3; maybe TRBD1 (5 bases). The ends were cut back, 4 bases at V and 0 bases at J, with 9 bases in the middle. Looked up from germline, CDR1 is SGHKS and CDR2 is YYEKEE (reference sequence). There are 14 residues in the CDR3. For the CDR3, the DNA is TGTGCCAGCAGCCCACAGGTTAGCACAGATACGCAGTATTTT. It codes for CASSPQVSTDTQYF.

The V gene is TRBV6-1, the J gene TRBJ2-5; TRBD2 matches 11 bases. Germline V CDR1 and CDR2: MNHNS, SASEGT. The J segment lost 3 bases and the V segment lost 3 bases, leaving 9 bases of the junction unmatched. The CDR3 extends over 17 amino acids. CDR3 residues: CASSENFSGGEEETQYF. DNA of the CDR3: TGTGCCAGCAGTGAGAATTTTAGCGGGGGGGAAGAAGAGACCCAGTACTTC.

V is TRBV6-5 and J is TRBJ1-2, with D hard to call. Germline lookup yields CDR1 MNHEY and CDR2 SVGAGI. V shed 2 bases and J shed 5 bases, with 12 bases lying between them. This CDR3 has 14 amino acids. The CDR3 DNA sequence: TGTGCCAGCAGTTACGGCCTCGCTAGTTATGGCTACACCTTC. As protein: CASSYGLASYGYTF.